These 14 T cell receptor beta chains originate from one sample sequenced in a study of T-cell memory formation after mild COVID-19. TCRdb re-called the 5' RACE reads with MiXCR, one entry per CDR3 protein. The sample lists about 340,000 distinct CDR3 sequences; 20% to 25% were seen once. Sequencing was done on a sample of PBMCs or a T cell subset sorted from them (not recorded which). These receptor sequences come from a man between 18 and 29 years old who had mild COVID-19 (a few samples of this study predate the infection). Cell type and time point are not known.

This clonotype appeared a few times. J is TRBJ1-1 and V is TRBV7-9; the D is unclear. Germline CDR1 reads SEHNR; CDR2 reads FQNEAQ (reference sequence). CDR3 length: 13 amino acids. Trimming took 5 bases from V and 3 from J, leaving 10 bases between them. The CDR3 coding sequence is TGTGCCAGCAGCCCCGAGGGTTACACTGAAGCTTTCTTT. Translated, it gives CASSPEGYTEAFF.

This clonotype was seen a handful of times. The gene calls are TRBV24-1 and TRBJ2-5; D is uncertain. The CDR3 consists of 12 residues. V lost 3 bases to trimming and J lost 2 bases, with 3 bases between them. The germline V gene has CDR1 KGHDR and CDR2 SFDVKD. DNA of the CDR3: TGTGCCACCAGTGATCGTCAAGAGACCCAGTACTTC. It is translated as CATSDRQETQYF.

This clonotype occurred a few times. The V call is TRBV27, the J call TRBJ1-1, with a tentative D call TRBD1 (5 bases). There are 13 residues in the CDR3. Germline V gene lookup returns CDR1 MNHEY and CDR2 SMNVEV (reference sequence). Trimming took off 2 bases at V and 6 bases at J, with 10 bases between the two ends. The CDR3, as DNA: TGTGCCAGCAGTTTAACGACCAGGGCTGAAGCTTTCTTT. Residues: CASSLTTRAEAFF.

This chain joins TRBV7-9 and TRBJ2-7; D is uncertain. The CDR3 sequence is 13 residues long. V shed 0 bases and J shed 2 bases, with 5 bases lying between them. The germline gives CDR1 SEHNR, CDR2 FQNEAQ (reference sequence). DNA for the CDR3: TGTGCCAGCAGCTTAGCTCGCGCCTACGAGCAGTACGTC. As protein: CASSLARAYEQYV.

V and J are TRBV5-1 and TRBJ2-1, with a tentative D call TRBD2 (7 bases). V was clipped by 0 bases and J by 3 bases, with 13 bases between them. Looked up from germline, CDR1 is SGHRS and CDR2 is YFSETQ. This CDR3 comprises 16 residues. CDR3 nucleotides: TGCGCCAGCAGCTTGGATCCGGGGGGCCTCTACAATGAGCAGTTCTTC. Encoded protein: CASSLDPGGLYNEQFF.

The V call is TRBV9, the J call TRBJ2-1; D is ambiguous. The CDR3 consists of 13 residues. Trimming removed 0 bases from V and 6 bases from J, with 7 bases in between. Germline V gene lookup returns CDR1 SGDLS and CDR2 YYNGEE. DNA for the CDR3: TGTGCCAGCAGCGTAGCTTCCATCAATGAGCAGTTCTTC. Encoded protein: CASSVASINEQFF.

In its sample, this clonotype was seen a few times. The chain carries TRBV28 and TRBJ2-5; unclear D gene. Deletions cut 2 bases from V and 1 base from J, with 11 bases between. This CDR3 is 15 amino acids long. Germline CDR1 reads MDHEN; CDR2 reads SYDVKM. The CDR3 coding sequence is TGTGCCAGCAGTTTAAGCAGTATCCTCCAAGAGACCCAGTACTTC. It specifies CASSLSSILQETQYF.

Worth noting for this clonotype: This clone may be a read error of a much larger clone one base away. This rearrangement joins TRBV29-1 to TRBJ1-1; TRBD1 matches 7 bases. From germline, CDR1 is SQVTM and CDR2 ANQGSEA. The CDR3 runs to 13 residues. The trim removed 8 bases at V and 6 bases at J, leaving 12 bases unmatched. For the CDR3, the DNA is TGCAGCACCTGGGGGAAGGGGGCATCTGAAGCTTTCTTT. It codes for CSTWGKGASEAFF.

There are a few counts of this clonotype. The genes are TRBV12-3 or TRBV12-4 and TRBJ1-5; D is ambiguous. This CDR3 spans 15 amino acids. The V and J ends lost 3 bases and 4 bases respectively, with 13 bases between them. The CDR3, as DNA: TGTGCCAGCAGTTTCCAAGAAGGAGGAAATCAGCCCCAGCATTTT. It is translated as CASSFQEGGNQPQHF.

CDR3 nucleotide sequence: TGCGCCAGCAGCCAATCCACAGGACAGCCATTCTCTGGAAACACCATATATTTT. Translated, it gives CASSQSTGQPFSGNTIYF. The chain links TRBV4-3 to TRBJ1-3, with D possibly being TRBD1 (6 bases). V was cut by 2 bases and J by 0 bases, with 17 bases left in between. The CDR3 runs 18 residues. Per the germline V gene, CDR1 is LGHNA and CDR2 is YSLEER.

This chain joins TRBV7-2 and TRBJ2-3, with D unclear. Germline lookup yields CDR1 SGHTA and CDR2 FQGNSA. The CDR3 is made up of 14 amino acids. V shed 5 bases and J shed 2 bases, with 11 bases lying between them. The CDR3 DNA sequence: TGTGCCAGCAGCCCCCTGGTCGACACAGATACGCAGTATTTT. The encoded protein is CASSPLVDTDTQYF.

This clonotype showed up many times. The V gene is TRBV7-2, the J gene TRBJ2-2, with 9 bases lining up with TRBD2. The CDR3 spans 14 residues. Germline V gene lookup returns CDR1 SGHTA and CDR2 FQGNSA. The V gene end was trimmed by 3 bases and the J gene end by 4 bases; junction bases not matched to a gene: 0. In DNA, the CDR3 is TGTGCCAGCAGCTTGCGGGGGGGCACCGGGGAGCTGTTTTTT. Amino acid sequence: CASSLRGGTGELFF.

The chain uses TRBV5-1 and TRBJ2-5; TRBD2 matches at 7 bases. V gave up 4 bases and J gave up 7 bases; unmatched junction bases: 10. The CDR3 totals 14 residues. Germline V gives CDR1 SGHRS, CDR2 YFSETQ. Here the CDR3 reads CASSPGGERRTQYF. The DNA for the CDR3 is TGCGCCAGCAGCCCGGGAGGCGAGCGCCGGACCCAGTACTTC.

This clonotype was seen once. CDR3 sequence: CASSLVPESQPQHF. CDR3 bases: TGCGCCAGCAGCTTGGTCCCAGAAAGCCAGCCCCAGCATTTT. The rearrangement uses TRBV5-1 and TRBJ1-5; D ambiguous. The CDR3 is made up of 14 amino acids. The V and J ends lost 0 bases and 7 bases respectively, with 11 bases between them. Germline CDR1 reads SGHRS; CDR2 reads YFSETQ.